Presented here are 30 T cell receptor beta chains from one specimen sequenced in a study of blood T cell repertoires in COVID-19 (dated by TCRdb to 2018 to 2020). The library was made by the immunoSEQ multiplex PCR assay. The table was pulled from immuneACCESS by TCRdb, which kept in-frame rearrangements only. Such tables lose some clones; where checked, under half of the loss comes from unresolved V genes, and the rest has no known cause. The sample contains about 120,000 clones, roughly four fifths of them found a single time. In total, the top ten clones hold 9% to 13% of the sample. Sequencing was done on a sample of peripheral blood. The receptors were gathered from a human donor in a cohort sampled during active COVID-19.

The chain has TRBV18 and TRBJ2-7; tentatively, D is TRBD1 (5 bases). V was shortened by 1 base and J by 2 bases, with 12 bases between the two germline ends. This CDR3 is 15 amino acids long. Looked up from germline, CDR1 is KGHSH and CDR2 is LQKENI. The CDR3 sequence: CASSPRDSSPYEQYF. CDR3 nucleotides: TGTGCCAGCTCACCACGAGACAGCTCCCCCTACGAGCAGTACTTC.

The chain has TRBV29-1 and TRBJ2-7; a possible D gene is TRBD2 (6 bases). The CDR3 has 14 amino acids. V shed 4 bases and J shed 1 base, with 14 bases lying between them. From germline, CDR1 is SQVTM and CDR2 ANQGSEA. CDR3 amino acids: CSVGRGTDSYEQYF. The CDR3 region has the DNA TGCAGCGTTGGCCGAGGGACTGATTCCTACGAGCAGTACTTC.

This clone turned up a few times. The chain is built from TRBV2 and TRBJ2-3, with 8 bases lining up with TRBD1. The germline V gene encodes CDR1 SNHLY and CDR2 FYNNEI. Trimming at V came to 0 bases and at J to 0 bases, leaving 5 bases not matched to a gene. This CDR3 is 17 amino acids long. The CDR3 sequence: CASSEAAGQASTDTQYF. CDR3 in DNA: TGTGCCAGCAGTGAAGCGGCGGGACAGGCTAGCACAGATACGCAGTATTTT.

V gene TRBV6-5 combines with J gene TRBJ2-2; 10 nucleotides align to TRBD1. Germline V gene sequence: CDR1 MNHEY, CDR2 SVGAGI. Trimming took 5 bases from V and 4 from J; bases not matched to a gene: 4. This CDR3 region has 15 residues. The CDR3 bases are TGTGCCAGCAGTAGGGGACAGGGGACCACCGGGGAGCTGTTTTTT. This translates into CASSRGQGTTGELFF.

V usage is TRBV6-5 and J usage is TRBJ1-3, with a tentative D call TRBD1 (5 bases). Germline V gene lookup returns CDR1 MNHEY and CDR2 SVGAGI. The CDR3 totals 13 residues. The V gene lost 7 bases and the J gene lost 4 bases, with 11 bases spanning the gap. The CDR3 reads CASNLDRGNTIYF. The CDR3 DNA reads TGTGCCAGCAACCTAGACAGAGGAAACACCATATATTTT.

The J gene is TRBJ2-3, the V gene TRBV9, with 7 positions matching TRBD1. V was pared by 0 bases and J by 6 bases, with 4 bases of the junction left unmatched. The CDR3 sequence is 14 residues long. Per germline, CDR1 SGDLS and CDR2 YYNGEE. The CDR3 region is CASSVERGPDTQYF. The CDR3 region has the DNA TGTGCCAGCAGCGTAGAAAGGGGGCCGGATACGCAGTATTTT.

Only one count was recorded for this clone. The chain uses TRBV6-5 and TRBJ1-2, with 7 bases aligning to TRBD1. The germline gives CDR1 MNHEY, CDR2 SVGAGI. The junction had 11 bases not matched to a gene; V was cut back by 7 bases and J by 6 bases. This CDR3 comprises 14 residues. CDR3 nucleotides: TGTGCCAGCACCACAACCAATGACAGGGATGGCTACACCTTC. Translated, it gives CASTTTNDRDGYTF.

The V gene is TRBV5-4, the J gene TRBJ1-2; 8 bases agree with TRBD1. The CDR3 is made up of 15 amino acids. With V trimmed by 0 bases and J by 5 bases, 6 bases remained unmatched. Looked up from germline, CDR1 is SGHNT and CDR2 is YYREEE (reference sequence). Written as DNA, the CDR3 is TGTGCCAGCAGCTTGGCTACAGGGGGGATATATGGCTACACCTTC. Its translation: CASSLATGGIYGYTF.

This chain links TRBV5-1 with TRBJ1-1; 8 bases are a match to TRBD1. The V and J ends lost 4 bases and 0 bases, in that order; junction bases with no gene match: 5. Per the germline V gene, CDR1 is SGHRS and CDR2 is YFSETQ. The CDR3 contains 15 residues. The DNA for the CDR3 is TGCGCCAGCAGCGACCACAGGGGGATGAACACTGAAGCTTTCTTT. Translation gives CASSDHRGMNTEAFF.

The V call is TRBV7-9, the J call TRBJ2-7; 9 bases agree with TRBD2. Germline values: CDR1 SEHNR, CDR2 FQNEAQ (reference sequence). V gave up 5 bases and J gave up 2 bases; unmatched junction bases: 7. The CDR3 has 15 residues. DNA for the CDR3: TGTGCCAGCAGCCGATCTAGCGGGACTCCCTACGAGCAGTACTTC. Residues: CASSRSSGTPYEQYF.

The chain combines TRBV4-1 with TRBJ1-1; 8 bases align to TRBD1. The junction had 7 bases not matched to a gene; V was cut back by 4 bases and J by 3 bases. This CDR3 comprises 15 residues. The germline V gene encodes CDR1 MGHRA and CDR2 YSYEKL. The CDR3, as DNA: TGCGCCAGCAGCCGACACAGACAGGGGTACACTGAAGCTTTCTTT. As protein: CASSRHRQGYTEAFF.

The rearrangement joins TRBV6-6 to TRBJ1-2; 10 bases line up with TRBD1. From germline, CDR1 is MNHNY and CDR2 SVGAGI (reference sequence). V was clipped by 4 bases and J by 5 bases; unmatched bases: 4. The CDR3 consists of 14 residues. The CDR3 DNA sequence: TGTGCCAGCAGTTTGGGACAGGGGACATATGGCTACACCTTC. Translating it yields CASSLGQGTYGYTF.

CDR3 nucleotides: TGCAGCGTTGATCCGGGTCCCTACAATGAGCAGTTCTTC. The encoded protein is CSVDPGPYNEQFF. The chain links TRBV29-1 to TRBJ2-1; D gene ambiguous. The ends were cut back, 3 bases at V and 2 bases at J, with 8 bases in the middle. CDR3 size: 13 residues. The germline gives CDR1 SQVTM, CDR2 ANQGSEA.

The CDR3 region is CASSLDSYGYTF. The CDR3 DNA reads TGTGCCAGCAGCTTGGACAGCTATGGCTACACCTTC. V is TRBV5-4 and J is TRBJ1-2; D is undetermined. The CDR3 consists of 12 residues. The germline V gene has CDR1 SGHNT and CDR2 YYREEE (reference sequence). Trimming left V 0 bases short and J 4 bases short, with 4 bases between.

The J gene is TRBJ1-1, the V gene TRBV28, with 7 nucleotides matching TRBD1. The CDR3 spans 11 residues. Losses at the gene ends were 11 bases for V and 4 bases for J; bases not matched to a gene: 4. Germline CDR1 MDHEN, CDR2 SYDVKM. The CDR3 loop reads CAAQGVTEAFF. CDR3 DNA: TGTGCCGCTCAGGGGGTCACTGAAGCTTTCTTT.

This chain joins TRBV5-1 and TRBJ2-7; D is unclear. V gave up 0 bases and J gave up 3 bases, with 4 bases separating them. CDR1 is SGHRS and CDR2 is YFSETQ in the germline V gene. The CDR3 has 12 amino acids. The CDR3 region is CASSLDGYEQYF. DNA of the CDR3: TGCGCCAGCAGCTTGGACGGCTACGAGCAGTACTTC.

The V call is TRBV11-2, the J call TRBJ1-2; D may be TRBD1 (6 bases). V shed 1 base and J shed 4 bases, with 10 bases lying between them. Germline CDR1 is SGHAT and CDR2 is FQNNGV. The CDR3 runs to 14 residues. CDR3 DNA sequence: TGTGCCAGCAGCTTAGGACAGGAGCTCTATGGCTACACCTTC. Amino acid sequence: CASSLGQELYGYTF.

V is TRBV5-4 and J is TRBJ2-1, with 7 bases identical to TRBD1. Trimming cost V 6 bases and J 2 bases; bases outside gene matches: 5. CDR3 length: 14 amino acids. Germline V gene sequence: CDR1 SGHNT, CDR2 YYREEE (reference sequence). The CDR3 bases are TGTGCCAGCAAGATAGACAGGGCCTACAATGAGCAGTTCTTC. Translation gives CASKIDRAYNEQFF.

This chain links TRBV3-1 (or the pseudogene TRBV3-2) with TRBJ1-2, with D perhaps TRBD1 (6 bases). The CDR3 length is 16 residues. The germline gives CDR1 LGHDT, CDR2 YNNKEL (reference sequence). Trimming shortened V by 1 base and J by 4 bases, and 16 bases separated the two germline ends. The CDR3 sequence: CASSQVWGGIGYGYTF. The CDR3 region has the DNA TGTGCCAGCAGCCAAGTTTGGGGGGGCATTGGCTATGGCTACACCTTC.

This clone was observed a few times. The rearrangement uses TRBV7-9 and TRBJ1-1, with D tentatively TRBD1 (5 bases). Trimming shortened V by 5 bases and J by 6 bases, and 16 bases separated the two germline ends. The germline V gene has CDR1 SEHNR and CDR2 FQNEAQ (reference sequence). The CDR3 contains 14 residues. CDR3 sequence (DNA): TGTGCCAGCAGCCCCCCTCAGGGTATCCCTGAAGCTTTCTTT. The encoded protein is CASSPPQGIPEAFF.

This clone was recorded only once. This chain uses TRBV14 with TRBJ2-7, with D perhaps matching TRBD1 (5 bases). Deletions cut 1 base from V and 0 bases from J, with 10 bases between. The germline gives CDR1 SGHDN, CDR2 FVKESK. This CDR3 has 15 residues. This CDR3 is CASSQGTTRSYEQYF. The DNA of the CDR3 is TGTGCCAGCAGCCAAGGGACAACACGCTCCTACGAGCAGTACTTC.

The chain has TRBV4-3 and TRBJ2-2; TRBD2 might be the D (7 bases). V was shortened by 4 bases and J by 13 bases, with 22 bases between the two germline ends. CDR1 is LGHNA and CDR2 is YSLEER in the germline V gene. CDR3 length equals 15 residues. The CDR3 spells CASSPRTRGGHVLFF. In DNA, the CDR3 is TGCGCCAGCAGCCCCCGAACGAGGGGGGGGCATGTGCTGTTTTTT.

The V gene is TRBV24-1, the J gene TRBJ2-5, with 7 nucleotides matching TRBD1. The length of the CDR3 is 17 residues. The junction had 13 bases not matched to a gene; V was cut back by 5 bases and J by 2 bases. Germline V gene lookup returns CDR1 KGHDR and CDR2 SFDVKD. Here the CDR3 reads CATSASPGTDHQETQYF. In nucleotides, the CDR3 is TGTGCCACCAGTGCATCCCCCGGGACAGATCATCAAGAGACCCAGTACTTC.

The genes are TRBV12-3 or TRBV12-4 and TRBJ2-1, with D tentatively TRBD1 (5 bases). The CDR3 has 11 residues. The ends were cut back, 5 bases at V and 7 bases at J, with 6 bases in the middle. CDR3 amino acids: CASSDRNEQFF. DNA of the CDR3: TGTGCCAGCAGTGACAGAAATGAGCAGTTCTTC.

J is TRBJ1-5 and V is TRBV19; possible D gene TRBD1, 6 bases. V lost 6 bases to trimming and J lost 2 bases, with 14 bases between them. The CDR3 covers 15 residues. Germline-derived CDR1 and CDR2 are LNHDA and SQIVND (reference sequence). CDR3 DNA sequence: TGTGCCAGTAGCCCCCGAGGGGGAGGCAATCAGCCCCAGCATTTT. Translation gives CASSPRGGGNQPQHF.

The CDR3 protein is CARVGLEQYF. Written as DNA, the CDR3 is TGTGCCCGGGTCGGCTTGGAGCAGTACTTC. This chain uses TRBV11-3 with TRBJ2-7; no firm D call. The CDR3 length is 10 residues. The germline V and J ends were trimmed by 11 bases and 7 bases, with 12 bases remaining between them. Germline V lookup: CDR1 SGHNT, CDR2 YENEEA.

The rearrangement joins TRBV6-2 or TRBV6-3 to TRBJ1-2, with D possibly being TRBD1 (5 bases). Germline CDR1 reads MNHEY; CDR2 reads SVGEGT. This CDR3 region has 13 residues. V was trimmed by 2 bases and J by 6 bases, leaving 10 bases between them. The CDR3 spells CASSYGRENGYTF. The DNA of the CDR3 is TGTGCCAGCAGTTACGGCAGGGAAAATGGCTACACCTTC.

This sequence joins TRBV6-2 or TRBV6-3 and TRBJ2-1, with 12 bases identical to TRBD2. Per the germline V gene, CDR1 is MNHEY and CDR2 is SVGEGT. This CDR3 has 17 amino acids. With 2 bases clipped from V and 7 bases from J, the junction kept 9 bases outside the gene matches. The CDR3 nucleotides are TGTGCCAGCAGTTACGCATCTAGCGGGGGGGCCTGGAATGAGCAGTTCTTC. It codes for CASSYASSGGAWNEQFF.

The chain recombines TRBV2 with TRBJ2-1; D may be TRBD1 (6 bases). CDR1 and CDR2 (germline): SNHLY, FYNNEI. V was cut by 6 bases and J by 3 bases, with 12 bases left in between. The CDR3 is 14 residues long. The CDR3 sequence is CASSGQLSYNEQFF. The CDR3 coding sequence is TGTGCCAGCAGCGGACAGCTTAGCTACAATGAGCAGTTCTTC.

The chain couples TRBV10-2 to TRBJ1-6; D gene uncertain. The CDR3 is 17 amino acids. Trimming stripped 4 bases from V and 0 bases from J, with 13 bases between. CDR1 is WSHSY, CDR2 SAAADI, per germline. As DNA, the CDR3 is TGCGCCAGCAGTGCAGAACAGTTAAGCTCCTATAATTCACCCCTCCACTTT. It codes for CASSAEQLSSYNSPLHF.